A single T cell receptor (beta chain) is shown here with its context. This sample was included in a study of blood T cell repertoires in COVID-19. Study information: Collection of acute and convalescent COVID-19 samples took place in the United States, Italy and Spain. In each case, the material was cDNA or gDNA derived from T cells, B-cell-depleted T cells, or PBMCs.

Authors' processing steps: The assay estimated nucleated cells by amplifying reference gene primers. Using immunoSEQ multiplex PCR, the repertoire was profiled, and TCRdb retains in-frame clones only, with some absent. The V and J calls and clone size were taken over from that table, and D and trimming were inferred from the DNA. The table has over 250,000 clones, 80% to 90% seen once. The V gene's germline CDR1 is SGHNT and CDR2 YYREEE (reference sequence). V was cut by 2 bases and J by 3 bases, with 6 bases left in between. This CDR3 has 12 residues. The clonotype comes from a woman aged 70 to 79 with acute or convalescent COVID-19. The chain is built from TRBV5-4 and TRBJ2-7, with D possibly being TRBD2 (5 bases). Sequenced: peripheral blood. The CDR3 spells CASSLDYYEQYF. The CDR3 region has the DNA TGTGCCAGCAGCTTAGACTACTACGAGCAGTACTTC. The variable domain in full, with the rest retrieved from reference TRBV5-4 and TRBJ2-7, is ETGVTQSPTHLIKTRGQQVTLRCSSQSGHNTVSWYQQALGQGPQFIFQYYREEENGRGNFPPRFSGLQFPNYSSELNVNALELDDSALYLCASSLDYYEQYFGPGTRLTVT.